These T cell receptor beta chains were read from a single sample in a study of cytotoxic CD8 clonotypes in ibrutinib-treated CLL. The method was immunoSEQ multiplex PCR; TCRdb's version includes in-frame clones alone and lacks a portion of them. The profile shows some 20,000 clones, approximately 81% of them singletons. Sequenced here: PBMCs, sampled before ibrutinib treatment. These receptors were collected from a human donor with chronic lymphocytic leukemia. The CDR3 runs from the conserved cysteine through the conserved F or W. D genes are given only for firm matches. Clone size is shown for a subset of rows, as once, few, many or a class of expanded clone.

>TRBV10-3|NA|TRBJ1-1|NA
TGTGCCATCAGCACAAATACTGAAGCTTTCTTT
CAISTNTEAFF
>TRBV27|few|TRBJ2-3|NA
TGTGCCAGCAGTTCTAGTGCAGATACGCAGTATTTT
CASSSSADTQYF
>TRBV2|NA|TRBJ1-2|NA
TGTGCCAACAGACGACGGACAGATAACTATGGCTACACCTTC
CANRRRTDNYGYTF
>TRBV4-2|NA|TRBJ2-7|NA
TGTGCCAGCAGCCAAGAGGGGGAAGGGGTCCACGTGGACGAGCAGTACTTC
CASSQEGEGVHVDEQYF
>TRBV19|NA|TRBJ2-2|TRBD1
TGTGCCACCGGGACAGGGCCCGGGGAGCTGTTTTTT
CATGTGPGELFF
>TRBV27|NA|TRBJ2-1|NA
TGTGCCAGCAGTCCCTCGGCGAGACAGGCCTACAATGAGCAGTTCTTC
CASSPSARQAYNEQFF
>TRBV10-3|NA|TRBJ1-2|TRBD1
TGTGCCATCAGTGAGTCTGACAGGGGAGAGAATGGCTACACCTTC
CAISESDRGENGYTF
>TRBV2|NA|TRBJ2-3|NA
TGTGCCAGCAGTGAAACAGATACGCAGTATTTT
CASSETDTQYF
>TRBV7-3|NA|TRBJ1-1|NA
TGTGCCAGCAGCCCAAGTGGCCCGAACACTGAAGCTTTCTTT
CASSPSGPNTEAFF
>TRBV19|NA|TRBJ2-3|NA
TGTGCCAGTAGTTTCCGGTCGGATACGCAGTATTTT
CASSFRSDTQYF
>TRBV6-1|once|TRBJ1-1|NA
TGTGCCAGCAGTGAAGATTTGAGATCAACGTGGGGGAGCACTGAAGCTTTCTTT
CASSEDLRSTWGSTEAFF
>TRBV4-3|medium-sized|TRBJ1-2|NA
TGCGCCAGCAGCTACGGACAGAACTATGGCTACACCTTC
CASSYGQNYGYTF
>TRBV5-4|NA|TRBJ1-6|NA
TGTGCCAGCAGCTTGGCCGGGCCGAGTAATTCACCCCTCCACTTT
CASSLAGPSNSPLHF
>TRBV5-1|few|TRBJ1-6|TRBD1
TGCGCCAGCAGACAGGGGGCGATGGATTCACCCCTCCACTTT
CASRQGAMDSPLHF
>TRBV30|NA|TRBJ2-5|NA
TGTGCCTGGAGTAGGGTTCCAGGGAGGGAGACCCAGTACTTC
CAWSRVPGRETQYF
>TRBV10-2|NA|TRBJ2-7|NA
TGCGCCAGCAGGCCGGGCTTCGGTCCTAGAAACGAGCAGTACTTC
CASRPGFGPRNEQYF
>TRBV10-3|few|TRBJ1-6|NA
TGTGCCATCAGTGAGTCAGGGTCAGGGATTAATTCACCCCTCCACTTT
CAISESGSGINSPLHF
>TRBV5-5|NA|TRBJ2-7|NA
TGTGCCAGCAGGACGACAGGTCCCAGCGAGCAGTACTTC
CASRTTGPSEQYF
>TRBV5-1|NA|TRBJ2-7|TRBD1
TGCGCCAGCAGCTTGGTACAGGGGGGACTTCACGAGCAGTACTTC
CASSLVQGGLHEQYF
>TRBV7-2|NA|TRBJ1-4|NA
TGTGCCAGCAGCTCCTCGCACGCAACTAATGAAAAACTGTTTTTT
CASSSSHATNEKLFF
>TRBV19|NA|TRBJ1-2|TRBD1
TGTGCCAGTAGTATGGGACAGGGGAACTATGGCTACACCTTC
CASSMGQGNYGYTF
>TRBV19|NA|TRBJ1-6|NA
TGTGCCAGTAGTATCTCGAGCGGTGGTGGATCACCCCTCCACTTT
CASSISSGGGSPLHF
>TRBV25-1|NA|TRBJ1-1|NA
TGTGCCAGCAGTACCGGGACGAACACTGAAGCTTTCTTT
CASSTGTNTEAFF
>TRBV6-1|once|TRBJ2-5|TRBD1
TGTGCCAGCAAAGGGGACAGGGAGACCCAGTACTTC
CASKGDRETQYF
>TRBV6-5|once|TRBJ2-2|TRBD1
TGTGCCAGCAGGGCAGGGACAGCGAACACCGGGGAGCTGTTTTTT
CASRAGTANTGELFF
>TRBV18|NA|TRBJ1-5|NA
TGTGCCAGCTCATCCTACTCCGGGACAAGCTATAGCAATCAGCCCCAGCATTTT
CASSSYSGTSYSNQPQHF
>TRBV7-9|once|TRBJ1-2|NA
TGTGCCAGCAGCCCCCGCGCGGGGGGCTACACCTTC
CASSPRAGGYTF
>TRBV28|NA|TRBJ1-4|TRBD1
TGTGCCAGCGGAAAACAGGGGGCGCCAGCTAATGAAAAACTGTTTTTT
CASGKQGAPANEKLFF
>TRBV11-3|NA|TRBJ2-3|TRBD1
TGTGCCAGCAGCCCCGCCGACAGGGGGGGGGATACGCAGTATTTT
CASSPADRGGDTQYF
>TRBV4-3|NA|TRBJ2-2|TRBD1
TGCGCCAGCAGCTACGACAGGGGGGGCACCGGGGAGCTGTTTTTT
CASSYDRGGTGELFF
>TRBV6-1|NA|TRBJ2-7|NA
TGTGCCAGCAGTGAAAGACGGCACAGCTCCTACGAGCAGTACTTC
CASSERRHSSYEQYF
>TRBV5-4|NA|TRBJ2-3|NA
TGTGCCAGCAGCTTGGTCGGGGTCCCTAGCACAGATACGCAGTATTTT
CASSLVGVPSTDTQYF
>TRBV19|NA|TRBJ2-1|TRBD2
TGTGCCAGTAGGAGACTAGCGGCCACCCCCGGTGAGCAGTTCTTC
CASRRLAATPGEQFF
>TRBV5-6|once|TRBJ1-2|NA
TGTGCCAGCAGCTTACCCAAGACATTCCATGGCTACACCTTC
CASSLPKTFHGYTF
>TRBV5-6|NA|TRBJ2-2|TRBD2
TGTGCCAGCAGCTTGGTGGGTTCCAGCGGGGCATACACCGGGGAGCTGTTTTTT
CASSLVGSSGAYTGELFF
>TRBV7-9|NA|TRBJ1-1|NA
TGTGCCAGCAGCCCCTGGGGGGGCCGGTTGGTCACTGAAGCTTTCTTT
CASSPWGGRLVTEAFF
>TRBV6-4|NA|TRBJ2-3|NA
TGTGCCAGCAGTGAAGGCAGGGGAGATACGCAGTATTTT
CASSEGRGDTQYF
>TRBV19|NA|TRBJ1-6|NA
TGTGCCAGTAGTCCACGGTCGTCAAGCTCCTATAATTCACCCCTCCACTTT
CASSPRSSSSYNSPLHF
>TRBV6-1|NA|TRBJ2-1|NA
TGTGCCAGCAGTGAACTAACCAGGGGGGGTGAGCAGTTCTTC
CASSELTRGGEQFF
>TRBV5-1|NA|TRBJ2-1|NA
TGCGCCAGCAGCTTGGTACCGGGGTACAATGAGCAGTTCTTC
CASSLVPGYNEQFF
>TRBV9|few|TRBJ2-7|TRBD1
TGTGCCAGCGGGCCGGGACAGAATTACGAGCAGTACTTC
CASGPGQNYEQYF
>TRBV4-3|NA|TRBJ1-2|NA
TGCGCCAGCAGCCCCGGAGGTAGCGGCTATGGCTACACCTTC
CASSPGGSGYGYTF
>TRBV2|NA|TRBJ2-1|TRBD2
TGTGCCAGCAGAGTAGCGGGGGATTCCTACAATGAGCAGTTCTTC
CASRVAGDSYNEQFF
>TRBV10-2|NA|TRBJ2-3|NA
TGCGCCACCGACCCGGTAGCCTCTATCGGTGCAGATACGCAGTATTTT
CATDPVASIGADTQYF
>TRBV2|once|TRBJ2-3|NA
TGTGCCAGCAGTCCAGGGTTTAGCACAGATACGCAGTATTTT
CASSPGFSTDTQYF
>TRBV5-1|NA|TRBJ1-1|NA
TGCGCCAGCAGCTTGGCCGGCATTGAAGCTTTCTTT
CASSLAGIEAFF
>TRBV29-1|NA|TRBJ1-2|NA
TGCAGCGTTGCTGAGACAGTTTCTTATGGCTACACCTTC
CSVAETVSYGYTF
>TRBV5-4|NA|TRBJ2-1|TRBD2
TGTGCCAGCAGCAAAGGACTAGCGGGGGGGAGTAATGAGCAGTTCTTC
CASSKGLAGGSNEQFF
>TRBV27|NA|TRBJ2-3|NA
TGTGCCAGCAGACTCGACAGGGAGGGGGCAGATACGCAGTATTTT
CASRLDREGADTQYF
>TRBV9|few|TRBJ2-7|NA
TGTGCCAGCAGCCGCTCTGCAGACAAGTACGAGCAGTACTTC
CASSRSADKYEQYF
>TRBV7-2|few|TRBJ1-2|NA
TGTGCCAGCAGCCCAGGAACGGAAGGCTACACCTTC
CASSPGTEGYTF
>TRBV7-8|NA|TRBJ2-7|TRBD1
TGTGCCAGCAGCTCGACAGGGGAATACGAGCAGTACTTC
CASSSTGEYEQYF
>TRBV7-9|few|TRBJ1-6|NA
TGTGCCAGCGGGGAAAGGCGCGGTTCACCCCTCCACTTT
CASGERRGSPLHF